These T cell receptor beta chains were read from a single sample in a study of blood T cell repertoires in COVID-19. The table came from immunoSEQ multiplex PCR; TCRdb's copy has only in-frame clones and leaves some out. The sample holds tens of thousands of clones, roughly 88% seen once. The sample consisted of peripheral blood. Receptors were obtained from a human donor with active COVID-19. The donor label of this sample is uncertain. The CDR3 runs from the conserved cysteine through the conserved F or W. Each record gives: J gene, V gene, CDR3 protein.

>TRBJ1-6|TRBV14
CASSQFEAAGSPLHF
>TRBJ2-5|TRBV29-1
CSVGALAGGRETQYF
>TRBJ2-7|TRBV30
CAWSVSGIHGLSYEQYF
>TRBJ2-1|TRBV19
CASSGSGTANEQFF
>TRBJ1-1|TRBV19
CASSPRDMTMNTEAFF
>TRBJ2-7|TRBV6-2/TRBV6-3
CASSLAREQYF
>TRBJ2-1|TRBV5-1
CASSGLAGSVYNEQFF
>TRBJ2-2|TRBV30
CAWSRLYGANTGELFF
>TRBJ2-3|TRBV5-1
CASSFNRDTDTQYF
>TRBJ1-4|TRBV5-1
CASSLGGGTNEKLFF
>TRBJ1-1|TRBV7-2
CASSLWTGGFSEAFF
>TRBJ2-6|TRBV19
CASSMPGQGFSGANVLTF
>TRBJ2-3|TRBV13
CASRRLTDTQYF
>TRBJ2-1|TRBV18
CASSPQPSGTGGNEQFF
>TRBJ1-2|TRBV4-1
CASSQVGGGGNYGYTF
>TRBJ2-7|TRBV4-3
CASSQTGIGGGYEQYF